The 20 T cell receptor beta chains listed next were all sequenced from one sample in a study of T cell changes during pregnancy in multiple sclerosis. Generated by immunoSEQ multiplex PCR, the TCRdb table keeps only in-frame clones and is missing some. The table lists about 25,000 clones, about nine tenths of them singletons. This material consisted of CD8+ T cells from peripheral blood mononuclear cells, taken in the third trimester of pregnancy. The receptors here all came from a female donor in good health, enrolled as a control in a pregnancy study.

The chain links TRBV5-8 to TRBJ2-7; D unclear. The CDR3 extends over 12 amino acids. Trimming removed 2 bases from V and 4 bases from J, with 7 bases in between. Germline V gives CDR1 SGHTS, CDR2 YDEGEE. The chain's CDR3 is CASSFDTYEQYF. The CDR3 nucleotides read TGTGCCAGCAGCTTCGACACTTACGAGCAGTACTTC.

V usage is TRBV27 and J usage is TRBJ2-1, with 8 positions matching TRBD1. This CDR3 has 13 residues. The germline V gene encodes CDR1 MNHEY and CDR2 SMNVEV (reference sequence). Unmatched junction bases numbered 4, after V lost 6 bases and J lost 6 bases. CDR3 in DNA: TGTGCCAGCAGGACAGGGGTCATCAATGAGCAGTTCTTC. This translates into CASRTGVINEQFF.

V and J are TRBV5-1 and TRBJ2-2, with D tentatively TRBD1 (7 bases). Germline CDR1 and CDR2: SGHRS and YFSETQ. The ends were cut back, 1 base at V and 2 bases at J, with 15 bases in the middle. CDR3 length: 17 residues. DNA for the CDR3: TGCGCCAGCAGCTTGTATCCGGGGGACAGAAACACCGGGGAGCTGTTTTTT. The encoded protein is CASSLYPGDRNTGELFF.

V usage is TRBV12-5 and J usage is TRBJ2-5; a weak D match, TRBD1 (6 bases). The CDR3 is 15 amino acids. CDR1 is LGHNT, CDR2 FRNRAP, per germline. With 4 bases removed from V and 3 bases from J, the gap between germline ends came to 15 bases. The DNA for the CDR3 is TGTGCTAGTGGTTGGGACATCCTCCGGGAAGAGACCCAGTACTTC. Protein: CASGWDILREETQYF. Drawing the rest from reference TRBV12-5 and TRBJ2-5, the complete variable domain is DARVTQTPRHKVTEMGQEVTMRCQPILGHNTVFWYRQTMMQGLELLAYFRNRAPLDDSGMPKDRFSAEMPDATLATLKIQPSEPRDSAVYFCASGWDILREETQYFGPGTRLLVL.

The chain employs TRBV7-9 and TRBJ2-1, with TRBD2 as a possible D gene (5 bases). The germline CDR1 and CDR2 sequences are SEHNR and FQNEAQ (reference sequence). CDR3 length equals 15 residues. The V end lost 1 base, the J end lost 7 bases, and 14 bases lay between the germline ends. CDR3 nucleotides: TGTGCCAGCAGCTTAGGGGCACGCGGCGGGAATGAGCAGTTCTTC. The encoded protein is CASSLGARGGNEQFF.

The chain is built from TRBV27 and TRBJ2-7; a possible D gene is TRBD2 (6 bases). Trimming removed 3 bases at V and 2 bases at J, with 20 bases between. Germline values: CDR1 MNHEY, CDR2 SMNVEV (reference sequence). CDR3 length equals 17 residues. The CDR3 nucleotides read TGTGCCAGCAGTTTTCTCGGAACTATCTGGGGGGCCTACGAGCAGTACTTC. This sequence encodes CASSFLGTIWGAYEQYF.

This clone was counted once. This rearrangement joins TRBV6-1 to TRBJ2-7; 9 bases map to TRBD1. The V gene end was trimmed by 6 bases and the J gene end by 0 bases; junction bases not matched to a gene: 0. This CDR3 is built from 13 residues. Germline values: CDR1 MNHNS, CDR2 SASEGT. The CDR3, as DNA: TGTGCCAGCAGGGGACAGGGCTCCTACGAGCAGTACTTC. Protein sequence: CASRGQGSYEQYF.

The CDR3 spells CASTTRGVLTGQFF. In DNA, the CDR3 is TGTGCCAGCACTACCAGGGGGGTGTTGACGGGGCAGTTCTTC. This chain joins TRBV27 and TRBJ2-1; tentatively, D is TRBD1 (7 bases). Trimming cost V 7 bases and J 12 bases, with 22 bases left between them. This CDR3 has 14 residues. Germline V gene data show CDR1 as MNHEY and CDR2 as SMNVEV (reference sequence).

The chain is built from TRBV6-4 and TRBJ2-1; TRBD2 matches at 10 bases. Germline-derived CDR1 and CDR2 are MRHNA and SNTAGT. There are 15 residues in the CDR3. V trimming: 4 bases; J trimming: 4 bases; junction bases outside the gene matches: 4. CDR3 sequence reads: CASSVRTSGYNEQFF. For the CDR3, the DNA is TGTGCCAGCAGTGTAAGGACTAGCGGTTACAATGAGCAGTTCTTC.

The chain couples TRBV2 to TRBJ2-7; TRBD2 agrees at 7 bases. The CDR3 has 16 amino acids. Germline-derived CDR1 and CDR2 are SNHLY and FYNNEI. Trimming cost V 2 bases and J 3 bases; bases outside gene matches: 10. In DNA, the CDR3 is TGTGCCAGCAGTGAATTTGGGCGGGAGCCATACTACGAGCAGTACTTC. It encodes CASSEFGREPYYEQYF.

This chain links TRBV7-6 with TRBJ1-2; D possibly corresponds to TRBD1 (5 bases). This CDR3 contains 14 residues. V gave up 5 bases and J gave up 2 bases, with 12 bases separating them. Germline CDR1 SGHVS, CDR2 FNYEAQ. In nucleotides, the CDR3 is TGTGCCAGCAGCCCGAGTGGGGGGAACTATGGCTACACCTTC. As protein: CASSPSGGNYGYTF.

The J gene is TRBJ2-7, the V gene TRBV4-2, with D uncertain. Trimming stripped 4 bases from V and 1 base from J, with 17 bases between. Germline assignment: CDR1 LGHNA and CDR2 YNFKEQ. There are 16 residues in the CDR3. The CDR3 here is CASSPQLWAPSYEQYF. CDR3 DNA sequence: TGTGCCAGCAGCCCGCAGCTTTGGGCCCCTTCCTACGAGCAGTACTTC.

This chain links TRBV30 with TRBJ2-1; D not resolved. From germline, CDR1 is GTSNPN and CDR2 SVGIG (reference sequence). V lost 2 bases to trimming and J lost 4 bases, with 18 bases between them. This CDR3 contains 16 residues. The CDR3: CAWSPGGNVIYNEQFF. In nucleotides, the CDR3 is TGTGCCTGGAGTCCTGGCGGCAATGTAATATACAATGAGCAGTTCTTC.

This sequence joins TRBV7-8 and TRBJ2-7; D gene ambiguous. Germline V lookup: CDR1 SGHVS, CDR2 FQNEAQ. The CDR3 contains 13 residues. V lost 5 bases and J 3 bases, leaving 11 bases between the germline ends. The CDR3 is CASSLHYDYEQYF. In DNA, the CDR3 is TGTGCCAGCAGCCTCCACTACGACTACGAGCAGTACTTC.

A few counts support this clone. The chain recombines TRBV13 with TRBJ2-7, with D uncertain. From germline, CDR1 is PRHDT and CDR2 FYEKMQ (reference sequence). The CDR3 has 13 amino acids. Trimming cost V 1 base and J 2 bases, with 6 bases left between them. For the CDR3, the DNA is TGTGCCAGCAGCTTAGTCCTCCCCTACGAGCAGTACTTC. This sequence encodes CASSLVLPYEQYF.

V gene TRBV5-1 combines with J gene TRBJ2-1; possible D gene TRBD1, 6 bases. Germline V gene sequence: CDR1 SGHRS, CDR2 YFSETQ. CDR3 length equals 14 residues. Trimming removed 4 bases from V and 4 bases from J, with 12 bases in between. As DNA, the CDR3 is TGCGCCAGCAGCCACATCGGACAGTACAATGAGCAGTTCTTC. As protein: CASSHIGQYNEQFF.

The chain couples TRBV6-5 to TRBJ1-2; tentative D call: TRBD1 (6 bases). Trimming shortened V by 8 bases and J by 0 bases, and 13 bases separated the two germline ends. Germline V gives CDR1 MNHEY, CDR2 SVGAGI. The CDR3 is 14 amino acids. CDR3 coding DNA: TGTGCCAGCGGGGACATTGCCCCTAACTATGGCTACACCTTC. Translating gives CASGDIAPNYGYTF.

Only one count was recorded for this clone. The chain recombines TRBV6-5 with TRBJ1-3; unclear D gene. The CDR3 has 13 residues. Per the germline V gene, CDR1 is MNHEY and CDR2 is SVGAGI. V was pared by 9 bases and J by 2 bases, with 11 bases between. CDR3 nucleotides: TGTGCCAGGAAAGTACTTCCTGGAAACACCATATATTTT. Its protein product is CARKVLPGNTIYF.

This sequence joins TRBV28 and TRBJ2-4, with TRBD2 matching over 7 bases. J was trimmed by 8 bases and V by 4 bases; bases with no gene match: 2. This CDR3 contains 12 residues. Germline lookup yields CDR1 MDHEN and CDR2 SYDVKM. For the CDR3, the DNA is TGTGCCAGCAGTTATGGGGGGGACATTCAGTACTTC. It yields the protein CASSYGGDIQYF.

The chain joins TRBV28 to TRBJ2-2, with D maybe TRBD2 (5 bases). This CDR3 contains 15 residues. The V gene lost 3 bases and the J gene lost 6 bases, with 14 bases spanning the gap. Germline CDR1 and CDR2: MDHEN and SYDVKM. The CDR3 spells CASSFISGYAGELFF. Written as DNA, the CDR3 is TGTGCCAGCAGTTTTATATCGGGGTATGCCGGGGAGCTGTTTTTT.